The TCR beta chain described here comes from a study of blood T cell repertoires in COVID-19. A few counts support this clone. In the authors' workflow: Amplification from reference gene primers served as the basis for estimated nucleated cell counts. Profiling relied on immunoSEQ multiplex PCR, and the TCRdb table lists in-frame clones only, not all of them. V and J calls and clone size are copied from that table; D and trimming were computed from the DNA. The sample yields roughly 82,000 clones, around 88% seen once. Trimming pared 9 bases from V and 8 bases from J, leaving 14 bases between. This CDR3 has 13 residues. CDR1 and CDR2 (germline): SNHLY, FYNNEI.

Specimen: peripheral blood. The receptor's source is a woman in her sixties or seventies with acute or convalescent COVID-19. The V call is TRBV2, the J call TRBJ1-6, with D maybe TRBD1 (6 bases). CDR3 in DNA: TGTGCCAGGGGGCGGGGGCGCGATTCACCCCTCCACTTT. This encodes CARGRGRDSPLHF.